This T cell receptor (beta chain) was captured in a study of blood T cell repertoires in COVID-19. Study context: Samples of COVID-19 (acute and convalescent) were obtained from the United States, Italy and Spain. From T cells, B-cell-depleted T cells, or PBMCs came the material, which was cDNA or gDNA.

Living in about two dozen US areas, the participants were between 18 and 89 years of age. Cohorts were determined from participant-reported clinical history. Using immunoSEQ multiplex PCR, the repertoire was profiled, and TCRdb retains in-frame clones only, with some absent. The top ten clones hold about 4% of a sample with around 200,000 clones, around nine tenths of them seen once. The clonotype originates from a young woman who had been exposed to COVID-19. The specimen was PBMCs or T cells enriched from blood (not recorded which).

The CDR3 loop reads CASSFGFGETQYF. Written as DNA, the CDR3 is TGTGCCAGCAGTTTTGGTTTCGGGGAGACCCAGTACTTC. The gene calls are TRBV12-3 or TRBV12-4 and TRBJ2-5, with D hard to call. The CDR3 has 13 residues. Trimming removed 3 bases from V and 5 bases from J, with 10 bases in between.